One T cell receptor beta chain is described in this entry. The antigen is not known. The CDR3 covers 17 residues. Looked up from germline, CDR1 is SGHRS and CDR2 is YFSETQ. V shed 4 bases, J shed 3 bases, and the junction held 15 bases outside the gene matches. This specimen comes from a study of T cell repertoires and leukemia-associated antigens. TCRdb analysed the 5' RACE reads with MiXCR anew, one entry per CDR3 protein. Of 8,000 to 10,000 distinct CDR3 sequences listed, 43% are singletons. The TCR sequence derives from a female donor in good health. The sequenced sample was CD3+ T cells sorted from blood and cultured. The chain is built from TRBV5-1 and TRBJ2-7, with 8 bases fitting TRBD2. CDR3 bases: TGCGCCAGCAGCATCCCCCAAAGCGGGAGATGGAACTACGAGCAGTACTTC. Its translation is CASSIPQSGRWNYEQYF.